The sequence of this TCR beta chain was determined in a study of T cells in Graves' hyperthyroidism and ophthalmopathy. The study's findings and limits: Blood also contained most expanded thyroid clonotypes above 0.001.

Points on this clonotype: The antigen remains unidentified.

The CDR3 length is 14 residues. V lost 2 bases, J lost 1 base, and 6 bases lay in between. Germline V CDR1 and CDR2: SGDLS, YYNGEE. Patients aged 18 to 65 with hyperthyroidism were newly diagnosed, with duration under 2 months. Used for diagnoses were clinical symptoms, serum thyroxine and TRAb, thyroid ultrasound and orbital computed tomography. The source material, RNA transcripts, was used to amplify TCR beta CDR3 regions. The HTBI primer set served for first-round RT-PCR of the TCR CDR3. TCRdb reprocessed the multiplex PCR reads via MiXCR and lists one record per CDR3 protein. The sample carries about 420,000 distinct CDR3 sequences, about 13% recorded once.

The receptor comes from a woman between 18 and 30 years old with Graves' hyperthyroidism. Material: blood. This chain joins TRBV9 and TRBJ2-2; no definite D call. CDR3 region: CASSVTLNTGELFF. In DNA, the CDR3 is TGTGCCAGCAGCGTCACTCTGAACACCGGGGAGCTGTTTTTT.